Each of the 21 T cell receptor beta chains below was sequenced from the same sample in a study of blood T cell repertoires in COVID-19. Profiling relied on immunoSEQ multiplex PCR, and the TCRdb table lists in-frame clones only, not all of them. The repertoire has tens of thousands of clones, 78% of them found once; the top ten carry about 7.9%. Sequencing was performed on peripheral blood. These receptors were collected from a woman aged 60-75 years with acute or convalescent COVID-19.

V and J are TRBV19 and TRBJ1-1; TRBD1 might be the D (6 bases). CDR3 size: 19 residues. V was clipped by 3 bases and J by 7 bases, with 30 bases between them. Germline CDR1 and CDR2: LNHDA and SQIVND (reference sequence). CDR3 amino acids: CASSIGRGRGGGAADEAFF. Written as DNA, the CDR3 is TGTGCCAGTAGTATTGGTAGAGGCCGTGGGGGGGGCGCAGCCGATGAAGCTTTCTTT.

V and J are TRBV2 and TRBJ1-2; 8 nucleotides align to TRBD1. Trimming at V came to 0 bases and at J to 2 bases, leaving 8 bases not matched to a gene. Germline CDR1 SNHLY, CDR2 FYNNEI. The CDR3 loop spans 17 amino acids. The DNA of the CDR3 is TGTGCCAGCAGTGAAGCTGTCGGACAGGGCCCCAACTATGGCTACACCTTC. It encodes CASSEAVGQGPNYGYTF.

The rearrangement links TRBV19 to TRBJ1-5; D perhaps matches TRBD1 (6 bases). V was pared by 4 bases and J by 4 bases, with 14 bases between. CDR1 is LNHDA, CDR2 SQIVND, per germline (reference sequence). The CDR3 has 15 amino acids. The CDR3 sequence: CASSTAQGRNQPQHF. CDR3 bases: TGTGCCAGTAGTACAGCACAGGGAAGAAATCAGCCCCAGCATTTT.

V usage is TRBV9 and J usage is TRBJ2-3, with TRBD2 identical over 7 bases. V was pared by 0 bases and J by 2 bases, with 3 bases of the junction left unmatched. Germline CDR1 reads SGDLS; CDR2 reads YYNGEE. This CDR3 is 15 amino acids long. Written as DNA, the CDR3 is TGTGCCAGCAGCGTAGGGGCGGGGGTCACAGATACGCAGTATTTT. The encoded protein is CASSVGAGVTDTQYF.

This chain connects TRBV7-9 to TRBJ1-2; 8 bases align to TRBD1. Trimming removed 3 bases from V and 6 bases from J; junction bases left unmatched: 3. CDR1 is SEHNR, CDR2 FQNEAQ, per germline (reference sequence). The CDR3 length is 13 residues. DNA of the CDR3: TGTGCCAGCAGCTTTCGGACAGGGCATGGCTACACCTTC. It codes for CASSFRTGHGYTF.

This clone has just a few counts. The chain combines TRBV7-6 with TRBJ1-5, with TRBD1 matching 7 bases. CDR1 SGHVS and CDR2 FNYEAQ come from the germline V gene. This CDR3 has 15 residues. V lost 1 base and J lost 4; bases outside the gene matches: 4. CDR3 sequence (DNA): TGTGCCAGCAGCTTAGAGGGACAGCCTAATCAGCCCCAGCATTTT. Amino acids: CASSLEGQPNQPQHF.

The chain joins TRBV7-2 to TRBJ1-2; D gene unclear. Germline assignment: CDR1 SGHTA and CDR2 FQGNSA. The CDR3 extends over 13 amino acids. Trimming shortened V by 5 bases and J by 7 bases, and 14 bases separated the two germline ends. Here the CDR3 reads CASSPFEVGGYTF. CDR3 in DNA: TGTGCCAGCAGCCCATTTGAGGTTGGTGGCTACACCTTC.

The chain recombines TRBV6-1 with TRBJ1-6; tentative D call: TRBD1 (6 bases). This CDR3 has 14 amino acids. Germline CDR1 MNHNS, CDR2 SASEGT. Trimming stripped 1 base from V and 13 bases from J, with 14 bases between. The DNA for the CDR3 is TGTGCCAGCAGTGAAGACGCAGGGGCCTGGCCCCTCCACTTT. Protein product: CASSEDAGAWPLHF.

The rearrangement links TRBV12-5 to TRBJ1-5; D not resolved. Trimming shortened V by 6 bases and J by 4 bases, and 13 bases separated the two germline ends. The germline CDR1 and CDR2 sequences are LGHNT and FRNRAP. CDR3 length equals 14 residues. The CDR3 loop reads CASGDTSGNQPQHF. DNA of the CDR3: TGTGCTAGTGGGGATACGTCCGGGAATCAGCCCCAGCATTTT.

The V gene is TRBV5-4, the J gene TRBJ1-3; D is unclear. This CDR3 has 14 amino acids. V was pared by 1 base and J by 2 bases, with 7 bases between. The germline V gene encodes CDR1 SGHNT and CDR2 YYREEE (reference sequence). DNA of the CDR3: TGTGCCAGCAGCTTGAATAGCGCTGGAAACACCATATATTTT. Translated: CASSLNSAGNTIYF.

The chain recombines TRBV6-5 with TRBJ1-4; D may be TRBD1 (6 bases). Germline V CDR1 and CDR2: MNHEY, SVGAGI. The length of the CDR3 is 14 residues. V was clipped by 2 bases and J by 5 bases, with 9 bases between them. CDR3 in amino acids: CASSYDRRNEKLFF. As DNA, the CDR3 is TGTGCCAGCAGTTACGACAGGAGGAATGAAAAACTGTTTTTT.

The rearrangement joins TRBV19 to TRBJ1-5; D gene ambiguous. CDR1 and CDR2 from the germline V gene are LNHDA and SQIVND (reference sequence). The ends were cut back, 5 bases at V and 11 bases at J, with 16 bases in the middle. This CDR3 has 13 amino acids. The CDR3 protein is CASSPGATPAQHF. In nucleotides, the CDR3 is TGTGCCAGTAGTCCCGGAGCTACCCCGGCCCAGCATTTT.

CDR3 coding DNA: TGCAGCGTTGAAGCGGGACAGGGGGGTCGGATGAACACTGAAGCTTTCTTT. Its protein is CSVEAGQGGRMNTEAFF. V usage is TRBV29-1 and J usage is TRBJ1-1, with TRBD1 matching over 11 bases. Losses at the gene ends were 1 base for V and 0 bases for J; bases not matched to a gene: 7. From germline, CDR1 is SQVTM and CDR2 ANQGSEA. The CDR3 covers 17 residues. The full variable domain, in which reference TRBV29-1 and TRBJ1-1 provide the parts outside the CDR3, is SAVISQKPSRDICQRGTSLTIQCQVDSQVTMMFWYRQQPGQSLTLIATANQGSEATYESGFVIDKFPISRPNLTFSTLTVSNMSPEDSSIYLCSVEAGQGGRMNTEAFFGQGTRLTVV.

This rearrangement joins TRBV7-7 to TRBJ2-5; tentative D call: TRBD2 (6 bases). Looked up from germline, CDR1 is SSHAT and CDR2 is FNYEAQ (reference sequence). V shed 4 bases and J shed 2 bases, with 17 bases lying between them. This CDR3 has 16 residues. CDR3 loop: CASSSNSGTFQETQYF. CDR3 nucleotide sequence: TGTGCCAGCAGCTCAAACTCCGGGACTTTTCAAGAGACCCAGTACTTC.

V and J are TRBV5-1 and TRBJ2-7; no definite D call. Germline loops: CDR1 SGHRS, CDR2 YFSETQ. The length of the CDR3 is 15 residues. Trimming cost V 2 bases and J 0 bases, with 12 bases left between them. The CDR3 nucleotides read TGCGCCAGCAGCTTTTCTTTTCCGAGCTCCTACGAGCAGTACTTC. Encoded protein: CASSFSFPSSYEQYF.

The chain couples TRBV21-1 to TRBJ2-3; the listed D gene, TRBD2, was not tested against the DNA. TRBV21-1 is a pseudogene. There are 14 residues in the CDR3. The CDR3 reads CASSRLAGTDTQYF. CDR3 coding DNA: TGTGCCAGCAGCAGGCTAGCGGGGACAGATACGCAGTATTTT.

This chain links TRBV11-2 with TRBJ2-1, with TRBD1 identical over 9 bases. The trim removed 5 bases at V and 6 bases at J, leaving 8 bases unmatched. Germline V CDR1 and CDR2: SGHAT, FQNNGV. This CDR3 is 15 amino acids long. The CDR3 is CASSRGQGPINEQFF. Written as DNA, the CDR3 is TGTGCCAGCAGCCGAGGACAGGGGCCGATCAATGAGCAGTTCTTC.

The CDR3 nucleotides read TGTGCCAGCAGACGAGCGGGGGAGACAGATACGCAGTATTTT. Protein: CASRRAGETDTQYF. V and J are TRBV27 and TRBJ2-3; 8 nucleotides line up with TRBD2. The CDR3 runs 14 residues. After removal of 6 bases from V and 3 bases from J, the junction contained 5 bases not matched to a gene. Germline-derived CDR1 and CDR2 are MNHEY and SMNVEV (reference sequence).

The chain recombines TRBV5-5 with TRBJ2-4, with D possibly TRBD2 on 5 matching bases. Trimming took 1 base from V and 4 from J, leaving 15 bases between them. In germline, CDR1 is SGHKS, CDR2 YYEKEE (reference sequence). The CDR3 is 16 residues long. CDR3 region: CASSLFLGLQKNIQYF. In DNA form, the CDR3 reads TGTGCCAGCAGCTTGTTCCTCGGACTCCAAAAAAACATTCAGTACTTC.

The chain uses TRBV5-1 and TRBJ1-4; unclear D gene. Trimming shortened V by 2 bases and J by 0 bases, and 5 bases separated the two germline ends. This CDR3 spans 14 amino acids. Germline V gene sequence: CDR1 SGHRS, CDR2 YFSETQ. CDR3 nucleotide sequence: TGCGCCAGCAGCTTCTTAGCAACTAATGAAAAACTGTTTTTT. It codes for CASSFLATNEKLFF.

This clone was picked up one time. The chain combines TRBV11-2 with TRBJ2-7; possible D gene TRBD2, 6 bases. V lost 0 bases and J 4 bases, leaving 10 bases between the germline ends. This CDR3 contains 14 residues. The V gene's germline CDR1 is SGHAT and CDR2 FQNNGV. CDR3 nucleotide sequence: TGTGCCAGCAGCTTAGAACCCGGACTATACGAGCAGTACTTC. Amino acids: CASSLEPGLYEQYF. Full variable domain (remainder filled in from reference TRBV11-2 and TRBJ2-7): EAGVAQSPRYKIIEKRQSVAFWCNPISGHATLYWYQQILGQGPKLLIQFQNNGVVDDSQLPKDRFSAERLKGVDSTLKIQPAKLEDSAVYLCASSLEPGLYEQYFGPGTRLTVT.